This T cell receptor beta chain stems from a study of CD8 T cells in Susac syndrome. The study, taken as a whole, reports: The study conceded that its TCR sequencing and HLA analysis involved relatively few individuals.

The RNA input was roughly 0.45 to 1 ug, and it was reverse transcribed with random hexamers. With immunoSEQ multiplex PCR, TCR beta CDR3 was amplified across 54 Vbeta and 13 Jbeta. TCRdb re-called the immunoSEQ multiplex PCR reads with MiXCR, one entry per CDR3 protein. The data contain over 350,000 distinct CDR3 sequences, roughly 85% of them singletons. In germline, CDR1 is SNHLY, CDR2 FYNNEI. This CDR3 comprises 14 residues. The V segment lost 7 bases and the J segment 3 bases; nucleotides outside the gene matches: 3. Note on this clonotype: The antigen is unknown.

The rearrangement joins TRBV2 to TRBJ2-2, with 9 bases identical to TRBD1. This TCR was recovered from a human donor with multiple sclerosis. Sequenced input: CD8+ T cells from PBMCs. The CDR3 here is CASTGQGYTGELFF. CDR3 nucleotides: TGTGCCAGCACGGGACAGGGATACACCGGGGAGCTGTTTTTT.